Listed here are 4 T cell receptor beta chains from one sample, sequenced in a study of T cells after yellow fever vaccination. TCRdb analysed the 5' RACE reads with MiXCR anew, one entry per CDR3 protein. This table has about 310,000 distinct CDR3 sequences, roughly 4% appearing once. Sequenced material: PBMCs, taken on the day of the yellow fever booster vaccination. The source of these receptors is a man between 18 and 35 years old who received the YFV17D yellow fever vaccine.

This clonotype has ten or more counts. The chain employs TRBV7-9 and TRBJ2-5; 9 nucleotides match TRBD1. Trimming cost V 5 bases and J 5 bases; bases outside gene matches: 12. The CDR3 is 16 amino acids. CDR1 and CDR2 from the germline V gene are SEHNR and FQNEAQ (reference sequence). The CDR3 loop is CASSPTSLGQGETQYF. CDR3 coding DNA: TGTGCCAGCAGCCCCACCTCCCTCGGACAGGGGGAGACCCAGTACTTC.

This clonotype was seen only a few times. The V and J genes are TRBV7-2 and TRBJ2-7; D is tentatively TRBD1 or TRBD2 (5 bases each). CDR1 is SGHTA, CDR2 FQGNSA, per germline. The ends were cut back, 5 bases at V and 5 bases at J, with 16 bases in the middle. The CDR3 is 14 residues long. The DNA of the CDR3 is TGTGCCAGCAGCGGCAGGGAGAATGTCCACGAGCAGTACTTC. Its protein product is CASSGRENVHEQYF.

This clonotype was seen ten or more times. The chain recombines TRBV4-3 with TRBJ1-2; 8 bases map to TRBD1. Per germline, CDR1 LGHNA and CDR2 YSLEER. V lost 5 bases to trimming and J lost 4 bases; unmatched junction nucleotides: 9. This CDR3 has 15 residues. The CDR3 DNA is TGCGCCAGCAGCGCCCGGACAGGGCAGGGCTATGGCTACACCTTC. Translated, it gives CASSARTGQGYGYTF.

This clonotype was observed many times. V is TRBV14 and J is TRBJ2-5; 10 bases line up with TRBD1. The V and J ends lost 1 base and 5 bases, in that order; junction bases with no gene match: 7. Germline V CDR1 and CDR2: SGHDN, FVKESK. The CDR3 runs 16 residues. The DNA of the CDR3 is TGTGCCAGCAGCCAAGGAGACAGGGGGCGGCGGGAGACCCAGTACTTC. This translates into CASSQGDRGRRETQYF.